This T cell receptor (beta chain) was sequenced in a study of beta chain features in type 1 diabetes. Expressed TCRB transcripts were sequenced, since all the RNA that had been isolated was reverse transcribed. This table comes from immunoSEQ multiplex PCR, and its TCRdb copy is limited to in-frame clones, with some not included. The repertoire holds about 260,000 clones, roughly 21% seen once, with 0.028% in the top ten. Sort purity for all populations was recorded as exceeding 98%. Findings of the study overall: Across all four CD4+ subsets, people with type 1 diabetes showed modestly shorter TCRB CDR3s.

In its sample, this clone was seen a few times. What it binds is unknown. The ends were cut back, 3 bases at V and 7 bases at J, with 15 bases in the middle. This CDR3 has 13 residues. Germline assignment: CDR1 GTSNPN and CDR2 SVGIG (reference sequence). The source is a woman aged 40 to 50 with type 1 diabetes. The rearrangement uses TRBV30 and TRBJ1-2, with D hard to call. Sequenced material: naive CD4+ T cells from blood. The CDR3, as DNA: TGTGCCTGGAGCTTAAATCCCCCGAGTGGCTACACCTTC. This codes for CAWSLNPPSGYTF.